This T cell receptor beta chain was obtained from a study of blood T cell repertoires in COVID-19 (TCRdb year 2020). Notes on the research overall: Samples from collaborators originated in the United States, Italy and Spain and spanned both the acute and convalescent phases of COVID-19. The material from the prospective study consisted of cDNA or gDNA derived from T cells, B-cell-depleted T cells, or PBMCs. The dataset comprised deeply sampled blood TCRbeta repertoires from subjects exposed to, actively infected with, or recovered from COVID-19. The repertoires were released in a freely available public database meant as a resource for research on the immune response to SARS-CoV-2. Samples were obtained from the ongoing ImmuneRACE study (first 160 participants) and from approximately 1,200 subjects provided by 6 global collaborators. A de-identified subject ID, COVID-19 status, age in years and sex were almost always included in the sample metadata. Where available, HLA class I and class II types were obtained from metadata supplied by the sample provider rather than from assay-based typing.

The immunoSEQ Assay, a bias-controlled multiplex PCR, was used to amplify TCRbeta CDR3 regions from genomic DNA. The published analysis was carried out like this. Within the assay, amplification of reference gene primers was used to estimate how many nucleated cells each sample contained. Sequence reads were collapsed and filtered to measure the absolute abundance of every unique TCRbeta CDR3 rearrangement. For each sample, productive Simpson clonality was calculated by taking the square root of Simpson's diversity index across productive rearrangements. Entries here come from immuneACCESS through TCRdb and include only in-frame sequences with V and J called. Some clones fail to appear in such tables; in the studies checked, an unresolved V gene covers under half of the shortfall, and the cause of the remainder is unknown. V and J calls and clone size come straight from that table; D and trimming were deduced from the DNA. For this sample the table gives hundreds of thousands of clones, of which roughly 80% were detected only once. The ten largest clones represent 7.4% of the sample.

Taken from cysteine to phenylalanine, the CDR3 has 16 residues. Of all the DNA, just the CDR3 is kept, 48 bases in frame from base 1. CDR1 and CDR2 are drawn from the germline V gene: MNHEY, SVGAGI. Trimmed from V: 0 bases; trimmed from J: 2 bases; junction bases lacking a gene match: 4. As concerns this clone: This receptor's antigen is unknown. Base qualities are not recorded, but no much larger clone differs from it by a single base.

Whole blood was collected in K2EDTA tubes by collaborating institutions according to the institutions' own protocols. For TCRbeta analysis, collaborators shipped samples in one of three forms: frozen whole blood, isolated PBMCs, or DNA extracted from either of those sample types. Beyond this particular receptor, the publication reports: The amount of clinical and demographic metadata varied by source and participant and was provided uncurated.

Recombination connected TRBV6-5 to TRBJ2-1, and 7 bases in between align with TRBD1. The sequence was obtained from a woman aged 50 to 60 with acute or convalescent COVID-19. Input material: peripheral blood. CDR3 region: CASSYSNRGPYNEQFF. The DNA is TGTGCCAGCAGTTACTCGAACAGGGGCCCCTACAATGAGCAGTTCTTC.